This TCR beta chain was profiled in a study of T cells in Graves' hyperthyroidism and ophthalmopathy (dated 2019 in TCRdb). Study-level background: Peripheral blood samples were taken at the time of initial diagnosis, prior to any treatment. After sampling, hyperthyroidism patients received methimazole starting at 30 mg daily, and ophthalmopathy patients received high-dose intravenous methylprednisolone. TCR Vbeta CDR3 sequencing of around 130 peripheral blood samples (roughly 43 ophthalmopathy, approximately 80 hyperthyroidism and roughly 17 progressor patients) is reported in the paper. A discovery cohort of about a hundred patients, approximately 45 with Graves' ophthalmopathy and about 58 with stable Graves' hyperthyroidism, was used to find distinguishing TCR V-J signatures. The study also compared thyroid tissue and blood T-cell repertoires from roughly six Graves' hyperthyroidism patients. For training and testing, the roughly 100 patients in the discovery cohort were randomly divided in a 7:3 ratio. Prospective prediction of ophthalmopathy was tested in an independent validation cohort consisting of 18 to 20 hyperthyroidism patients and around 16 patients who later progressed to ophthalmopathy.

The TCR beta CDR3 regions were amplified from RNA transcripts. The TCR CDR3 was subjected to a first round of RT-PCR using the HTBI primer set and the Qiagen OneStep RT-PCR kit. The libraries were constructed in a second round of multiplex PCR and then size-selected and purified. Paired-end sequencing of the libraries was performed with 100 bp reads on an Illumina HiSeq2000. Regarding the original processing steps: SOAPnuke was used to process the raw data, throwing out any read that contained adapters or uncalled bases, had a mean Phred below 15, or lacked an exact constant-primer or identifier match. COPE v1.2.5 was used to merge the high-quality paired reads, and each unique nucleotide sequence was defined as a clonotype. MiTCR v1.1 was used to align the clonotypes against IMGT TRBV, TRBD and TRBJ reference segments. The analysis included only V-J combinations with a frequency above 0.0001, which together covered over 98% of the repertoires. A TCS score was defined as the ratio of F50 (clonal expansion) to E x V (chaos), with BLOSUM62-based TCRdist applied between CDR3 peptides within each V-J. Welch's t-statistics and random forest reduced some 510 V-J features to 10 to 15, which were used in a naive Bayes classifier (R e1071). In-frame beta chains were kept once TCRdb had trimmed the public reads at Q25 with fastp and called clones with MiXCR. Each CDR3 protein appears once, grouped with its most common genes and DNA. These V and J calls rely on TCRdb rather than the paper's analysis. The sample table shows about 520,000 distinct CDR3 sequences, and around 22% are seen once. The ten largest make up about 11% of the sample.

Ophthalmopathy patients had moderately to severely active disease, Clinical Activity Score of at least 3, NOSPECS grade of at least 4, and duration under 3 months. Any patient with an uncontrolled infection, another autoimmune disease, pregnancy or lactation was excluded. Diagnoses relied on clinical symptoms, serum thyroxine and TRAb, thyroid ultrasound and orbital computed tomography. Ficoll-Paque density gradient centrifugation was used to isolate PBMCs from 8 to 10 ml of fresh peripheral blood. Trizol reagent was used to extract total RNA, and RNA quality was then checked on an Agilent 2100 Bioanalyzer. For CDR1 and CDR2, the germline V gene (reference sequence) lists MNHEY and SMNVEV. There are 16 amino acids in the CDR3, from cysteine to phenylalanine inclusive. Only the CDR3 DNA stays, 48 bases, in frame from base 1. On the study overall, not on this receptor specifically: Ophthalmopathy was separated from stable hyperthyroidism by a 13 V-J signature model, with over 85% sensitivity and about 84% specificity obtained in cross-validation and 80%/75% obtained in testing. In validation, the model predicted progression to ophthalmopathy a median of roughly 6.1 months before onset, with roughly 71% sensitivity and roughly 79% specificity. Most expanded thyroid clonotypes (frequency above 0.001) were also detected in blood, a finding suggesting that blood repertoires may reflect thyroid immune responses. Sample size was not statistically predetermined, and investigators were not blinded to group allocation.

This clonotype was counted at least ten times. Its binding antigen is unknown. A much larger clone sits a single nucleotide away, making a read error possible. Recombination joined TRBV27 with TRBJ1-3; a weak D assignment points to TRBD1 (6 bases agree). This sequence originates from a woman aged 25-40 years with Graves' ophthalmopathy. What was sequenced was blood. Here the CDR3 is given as CAGSLDSPSSGNTIYF. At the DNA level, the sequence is TGTGCCGGCAGTTTGGACAGCCCCAGCTCTGGAAACACCATATATTTT.